These 26 T cell receptor beta chains were all obtained from the same sample, sequenced in a study of patients and donors after allogeneic stem cell transplantation. MiXCR, applied by TCRdb to the RT-PCR reads, yields one record per CDR3 protein. Of about 960,000 distinct CDR3 sequences listed, about 20% are singletons. The sample comprised blood, either unsorted or a sorted T cell fraction (not recorded which). The receptors shown here come from a human donor who was either an allogeneic HSCT recipient or a stem cell or donor lymphocyte infusion donor (not recorded which). It is not recorded whose cells these are; they may come from a transplant donor.

V and J are TRBV5-1 and TRBJ1-1; D not resolved. The CDR3 covers 14 residues. The V end was cut by 5 bases, the J end by 0 bases, with 11 bases between. Germline V gene data show CDR1 as SGHRS and CDR2 as YFSETQ. The CDR3 sequence: CASREQDMNTEAFF. In DNA form, the CDR3 reads TGCGCCAGCAGGGAACAAGATATGAACACTGAAGCTTTCTTT.

A few counts support this clonotype. V and J are TRBV20-1 and TRBJ2-7, with D unresolved. Germline lookup yields CDR1 DFQATT and CDR2 SNEGSKA (reference sequence). With 2 bases removed from V and 2 bases from J, the gap between germline ends came to 13 bases. The CDR3 has 14 residues. In DNA, the CDR3 is TGCAGTGCTAGAAGTGAGCTCAGCCCCTACGAGCAGTACTTC. Translating gives CSARSELSPYEQYF.

V gene TRBV20-1 combines with J gene TRBJ1-6, with D tentatively TRBD1 (6 bases). The V and J ends lost 1 base and 7 bases respectively, with 11 bases between them. Germline CDR1 and CDR2: DFQATT and SNEGSKA (reference sequence). The CDR3 sequence is 14 residues long. The CDR3 loop is CSARGPGVNSPLHF. The DNA for the CDR3 is TGCAGTGCTAGAGGGCCAGGGGTGAATTCACCCCTCCACTTT.

The table lists this clonotype with a few counts. The rearrangement links TRBV12-3 or TRBV12-4 to TRBJ2-7, with D hard to call. The CDR3 runs to 12 residues. Trimming shortened V by 0 bases and J by 5 bases, and 5 bases separated the two germline ends. The CDR3 sequence: CASSLAIHEQYF. CDR3 nucleotide sequence: TGTGCCAGCAGTTTAGCCATCCACGAGCAGTACTTC.

A few counts support this clonotype. The chain is built from TRBV20-1 and TRBJ1-5, with 9 bases lining up with TRBD1. The CDR3 contains 15 residues. Per the germline V gene, CDR1 is DFQATT and CDR2 is SNEGSKA (reference sequence). V lost 5 bases to trimming and J lost 7 bases; unmatched junction nucleotides: 12. The CDR3 loop is CSASLGQGRSQPQHF. The CDR3 DNA reads TGCAGTGCTTCCTTAGGACAGGGGCGTTCGCAGCCCCAGCATTTT.

The chain carries TRBV11-2 and TRBJ2-7; 10 bases are a match to TRBD2. The CDR3 extends over 16 amino acids. Germline CDR1 SGHAT, CDR2 FQNNGV. With 1 base clipped from V and 2 bases from J, the junction kept 5 bases outside the gene matches. The CDR3 region has the DNA TGTGCCAGCAGCTTAGTTCCGGGACTAGCGACCTACGAGCAGTACTTC. It translates to CASSLVPGLATYEQYF.

The chain combines TRBV24-1 with TRBJ1-2; TRBD1 agrees at 9 bases. V dropped 5 bases and J dropped 4; count of bases not matched to a gene: 4. From germline, CDR1 is KGHDR and CDR2 SFDVKD. This CDR3 has 14 amino acids. The CDR3 sequence is CATSASGQGYGYTF. The DNA of the CDR3 is TGTGCCACCAGTGCCTCGGGACAGGGCTATGGCTACACCTTC.

This clonotype has only a few counts. This chain uses TRBV3-1 with TRBJ2-7; weak D call: TRBD2 (7 bases). Trimming removed 0 bases at V and 2 bases at J, with 14 bases between. The CDR3 consists of 16 residues. CDR1 is LGHDT, CDR2 YNNKEL, per germline (reference sequence). The CDR3 sequence is CASSQDPRGPTYEQYF. The DNA for the CDR3 is TGTGCCAGCAGCCAAGATCCGCGGGGGCCTACCTACGAGCAGTACTTC.

The V gene is TRBV18, the J gene TRBJ2-1, with 11 bases fitting TRBD2. This CDR3 has 20 residues. Germline CDR1 KGHSH, CDR2 LQKENI. Unmatched junction bases numbered 15, after V lost 5 bases and J lost 0 bases. The CDR3 DNA reads TGTGCCAGCTCATTGGGCCCGGGACTAGCGGCTTTGAGCTCCTACAATGAGCAGTTCTTC. This encodes CASSLGPGLAALSSYNEQFF.

This clonotype was picked up a small number of times. The chain joins TRBV4-2 to TRBJ2-1; D assignment may be TRBD1 or TRBD2 (5 bases each). Germline CDR1 LGHNA, CDR2 YNFKEQ. The CDR3 loop spans 15 amino acids. Trimming stripped 5 bases from V and 0 bases from J, with 11 bases between. The CDR3 nucleotides are TGTGCCAGCAGCTGGGACGAGAGCTCCTACAATGAGCAGTTCTTC. Protein sequence: CASSWDESSYNEQFF.

In this sample, this clonotype turned up a few times. The chain has TRBV5-6 and TRBJ2-1; 11 bases align to TRBD1. This CDR3 has 15 amino acids. CDR1 and CDR2 (germline): SGHDT, YYEEEE. V shed 4 bases and J 7 bases; nucleotides not matched to a gene: 7. CDR3 nucleotide sequence: TGTGCCAGCAGCAGGACAGGGGGCGCGAGGAATGAGCAGTTCTTC. The encoded protein is CASSRTGGARNEQFF.

This clonotype was detected only a few times. Here the CDR3 DNA reads TGTGCCACCAGCAGAGGTCGGGGACTTGAAGTATGGAAGCAGTTCTTC. The encoded protein is CATSRGRGLEVWKQFF. The chain couples TRBV15 to TRBJ2-1, with D possibly being TRBD2 (6 bases). The ends were cut back, 1 base at V and 11 bases at J, with 21 bases in the middle. In germline, CDR1 is LNHNV, CDR2 YYDKDF (reference sequence). The CDR3 spans 16 residues. The full variable domain, completed using reference TRBV15 and TRBJ2-1, is DAMVIQNPRYQVTQFGKPVTLSCSQTLNHNVMYWYQQKSSQAPKLLFHYYDKDFNNEADTPDNFQSRRPNTSFCFLDIRSPGLGDTAMYLCATSRGRGLEVWKQFFGPGTRLTVL.

The sample holds a few counts of this clonotype. CDR3 loop: CASSGPAGISYEQYF. The CDR3 coding sequence is TGTGCCAGCAGCGGCCCGGCAGGAATCTCCTACGAGCAGTACTTC. This chain joins TRBV28 and TRBJ2-7; no reliable D call. The CDR3 has 15 amino acids. Per germline, CDR1 MDHEN and CDR2 SYDVKM. Trimming stripped 6 bases from V and 0 bases from J, with 15 bases between.

The chain employs TRBV28 and TRBJ2-7, with TRBD2 identical over 7 bases. V lost 2 bases to trimming and J lost 0 bases; unmatched junction nucleotides: 10. This CDR3 is built from 17 residues. Germline lookup yields CDR1 MDHEN and CDR2 SYDVKM. The DNA of the CDR3 is TGTGCCAGCAGTTTAAAGTTGAGCGGGATCCGCTCCTACGAGCAGTACTTC. This codes for CASSLKLSGIRSYEQYF.

In this sample, this clonotype turned up a few times. CDR3 region: CASSQDPRQGRNEKLFF. For the CDR3, the DNA is TGTGCCAGCAGCCAAGATCCTAGACAGGGGCGTAATGAAAAACTGTTTTTT. The chain combines TRBV4-2 with TRBJ1-4; 8 nucleotides align to TRBD1. CDR1 is LGHNA and CDR2 is YNFKEQ in the germline V gene. This CDR3 comprises 17 residues. V lost 0 bases and J lost 4; bases outside the gene matches: 7.

In this sample, this clonotype turned up many times. The gene calls are TRBV2 and TRBJ1-2; no firm D call. CDR1 is SNHLY, CDR2 FYNNEI, per germline. This CDR3 has 12 residues. Trimming stripped 6 bases from V and 2 bases from J, with 7 bases between. The CDR3 sequence: CASRGGNYGYTF. In DNA form, the CDR3 reads TGTGCCAGCAGAGGCGGGAACTATGGCTACACCTTC.

The chain carries TRBV29-1 and TRBJ2-5, with D possibly matching TRBD1 (5 bases). The CDR3 length is 14 residues. Trimming took 0 bases from V and 6 from J, leaving 14 bases between them. CDR1 and CDR2 (germline): SQVTM, ANQGSEA. DNA for the CDR3: TGCAGCGTTGAAGAATCAGGGTGGGTGAAGACCCAGTACTTC. Translation: CSVEESGWVKTQYF.

The chain combines TRBV6-1 with TRBJ1-2, with D tentatively TRBD1 (6 bases). V lost 6 bases, J lost 8 bases, and 16 bases lay in between. The CDR3 has 13 amino acids. Germline loops: CDR1 MNHNS, CDR2 SASEGT. The CDR3 protein is CASRKGEVGGYTF. The CDR3 DNA sequence: TGTGCCAGCAGGAAGGGGGAAGTTGGAGGCTACACCTTC.

The rearrangement links TRBV9 to TRBJ1-5; 9 bases are shared with TRBD1. The CDR3 has 17 amino acids. Germline-derived CDR1 and CDR2 are SGDLS and YYNGEE. Trimming took 4 bases from V and 0 from J; bases not matched to a gene: 8. CDR3 loop: CASSPGQGTYSNQPQHF. CDR3 bases: TGTGCCAGCAGCCCCGGACAGGGGACCTATAGCAATCAGCCCCAGCATTTT. Full variable domain (outside the CDR3, taken from reference TRBV9 and TRBJ1-5): DSGVTQTPKHLITATGQRVTLRCSPRSGDLSVYWYQQSLDQGLQFLIQYYNGEERAKGNILERFSAQQFPDLHSELNLSSLELGDSALYFCASSPGQGTYSNQPQHFGDGTRLSIL.

Comments on this clonotype: Being one base from a much bigger clone, this may be a read error. This chain uses TRBV28 with TRBJ2-7; D gene unclear. V lost 0 bases, J lost 6 bases, and 3 bases lay in between. This CDR3 region has 11 residues. Germline V gives CDR1 MDHEN, CDR2 SYDVKM. The DNA of the CDR3 is TGTGCCAGCAGTTTATGGCCCGAGCAGTACTTC. This gives the protein CASSLWPEQYF.

V gene TRBV12-3 or TRBV12-4 combines with J gene TRBJ1-1; the match to TRBD1 covers 7 bases. This CDR3 is built from 14 residues. The V and J ends lost 9 bases and 5 bases, in that order; junction bases with no gene match: 12. CDR3 bases: TGTGCCAGTTCCCACAGGGGATTGGAGACTGAAGCTTTCTTT. It codes for CASSHRGLETEAFF.

This clonotype has only a few counts. The chain is built from TRBV20-1 and TRBJ2-3; 8 nucleotides line up with TRBD2. Germline-derived CDR1 and CDR2 are DFQATT and SNEGSKA (reference sequence). J was trimmed by 4 bases and V by 0 bases; bases with no gene match: 18. The CDR3 sequence is 19 residues long. The CDR3 region has the DNA TGCAGTGCTAGAGATGGGCTAGCGGGTATTCGCAGGGGTGCAGATACGCAGTATTTT. Protein product: CSARDGLAGIRRGADTQYF.

A few counts support this clonotype. The chain employs TRBV20-1 and TRBJ2-3; the match to TRBD2 covers 8 bases. V lost 2 bases and J lost 6; bases outside the gene matches: 7. CDR1 and CDR2 (germline): DFQATT, SNEGSKA (reference sequence). This CDR3 is 14 amino acids long. CDR3 sequence reads: CSARLRGGPDTQYF. The CDR3 DNA reads as TGCAGTGCTAGACTCCGGGGGGGCCCCGATACGCAGTATTTT.

This clonotype was seen a handful of times. This rearrangement joins TRBV3-1 to TRBJ1-2; D unresolved. The CDR3 runs 13 residues. V lost 1 base and J 7 bases, leaving 10 bases between the germline ends. Per the germline V gene, CDR1 is LGHDT and CDR2 is YNNKEL (reference sequence). CDR3 coding DNA: TGTGCCAGCAGCCAAGGAGAGGGAGGTGGCTACACCTTC. It encodes CASSQGEGGGYTF.

CDR3 in amino acids: CASSVGTGVSYEQYF. As DNA, the CDR3 is TGTGCCAGCAGCGTAGGGACTGGAGTCTCCTACGAGCAGTACTTC. The genes are TRBV9 and TRBJ2-7; possibly TRBD2 for D (5 bases). Germline CDR1 reads SGDLS; CDR2 reads YYNGEE. The CDR3 has 15 residues. Trimming pared 0 bases from V and 0 bases from J, leaving 10 bases between.

This clonotype was observed many times. The rearrangement uses TRBV5-6 and TRBJ1-2; perhaps TRBD1 as D (5 bases). The CDR3 loop spans 13 amino acids. Trimming pared 2 bases from V and 3 bases from J, leaving 8 bases between. Germline CDR1 SGHDT, CDR2 YYEEEE. This chain's CDR3 is CASSFQGDYGYTF. The CDR3 DNA reads TGTGCCAGCAGCTTCCAGGGCGACTATGGCTACACCTTC.